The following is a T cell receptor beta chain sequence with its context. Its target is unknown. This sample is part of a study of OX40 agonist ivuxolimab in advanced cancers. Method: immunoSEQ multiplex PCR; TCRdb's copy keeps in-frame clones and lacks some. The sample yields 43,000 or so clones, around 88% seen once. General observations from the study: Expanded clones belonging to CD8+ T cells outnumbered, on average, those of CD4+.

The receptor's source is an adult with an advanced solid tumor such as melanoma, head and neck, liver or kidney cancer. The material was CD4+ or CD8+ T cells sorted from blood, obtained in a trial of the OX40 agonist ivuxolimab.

The chain's CDR3 is CASSQRAGGPVETSYNEQFF. The DNA of the CDR3 is TGCGCCAGCAGCCAAAGGGCGGGAGGGCCGGTAGAAACCTCCTACAATGAGCAGTTCTTC. The chain uses TRBV4-1 and TRBJ2-1, with TRBD2 matching over 9 bases. Losses at the gene ends were 2 bases for V and 0 bases for J; bases not matched to a gene: 14. Germline CDR1 and CDR2: MGHRA and YSYEKL. The CDR3 has 20 amino acids.